A selection of T cell receptor beta chains follows, all from one sample in a study of T-cell reconstitution after alpha-beta-depleted transplantation in children. TCRdb independently ran MiXCR on the PCR reads; one entry per CDR3 protein. The table includes hundreds of thousands of distinct CDR3 sequences, 8% to 11% detected once. This specimen consisted of PBMCs, obtained before TCRalphabeta/CD19-depleted stem cell transplant. The receptors originated from a child aged 2 to 15 with inherited bone marrow failure, due to receive a stem cell transplant. Each CDR3 is given with its conserved first and last residue. Each record gives: D gene, V gene, clone size, J gene, CDR3 protein, CDR3 DNA. A D gene is named only where the DNA matches it firmly. Clone sizes are given selectively: once, few, many, or a class where the clone is expanded.

d_gene: .
v_gene: TRBV2
abundance: few
j_gene: TRBJ2-5
CDR3aa: CASSERGFQETQYF
CDR3nt: TGTGCCAGCAGTGAAAGGGGGTTCCAAGAGACCCAGTACTTC

d_gene: .
v_gene: TRBV29-1
abundance: many
j_gene: TRBJ2-5
CDR3aa: CSVDPRGVETQYF
CDR3nt: TGCAGCGTTGACCCTCGAGGTGTAGAGACCCAGTACTTC

d_gene: TRBD1
v_gene: TRBV14
abundance: .
j_gene: TRBJ1-3
CDR3aa: CASSPSLTRTGGPYSGNTIYF
CDR3nt: TGTGCCAGCAGCCCGTCTCTTACTCGGACAGGGGGGCCGTACTCTGGAAACACCATATATTTT

d_gene: TRBD1
v_gene: TRBV27
abundance: many
j_gene: TRBJ2-1
CDR3aa: CASSPRTGGREQFF
CDR3nt: TGTGCCAGCAGTCCACGGACAGGGGGCCGTGAGCAGTTCTTC

d_gene: TRBD1
v_gene: TRBV18
abundance: few
j_gene: TRBJ2-5
CDR3aa: CASSPSTGGETQYF
CDR3nt: TGTGCCAGCTCACCTTCGACAGGGGGAGAGACCCAGTACTTC

d_gene: .
v_gene: TRBV4-2
abundance: many
j_gene: TRBJ2-7
CDR3aa: CASSRDSSYEQYF
CDR3nt: TGTGCCAGCAGTAGGGACTCCTCCTACGAGCAGTACTTC

d_gene: .
v_gene: TRBV18
abundance: many
j_gene: TRBJ1-5
CDR3aa: CASSGTGYDQPQHF
CDR3nt: TGTGCCAGCTCAGGAACAGGGTACGACCAGCCCCAGCATTTT

d_gene: .
v_gene: TRBV23-1
abundance: .
j_gene: TRBJ2-3
CDR3aa: CASSQSPSSSTDTQYF
CDR3nt: TGCGCCAGCAGTCAATCCCCTTCTTCTAGCACAGATACGCAGTATTTT

d_gene: TRBD1
v_gene: TRBV3-1
abundance: many
j_gene: TRBJ2-2
CDR3aa: CASSHRDRNTGELFF
CDR3nt: TGTGCCAGCAGCCATAGGGACAGGAACACCGGGGAGCTGTTTTTT

d_gene: TRBD1
v_gene: TRBV19
abundance: few
j_gene: TRBJ1-2
CDR3aa: CASSRDSRPSRGYTF
CDR3nt: TGTGCCAGTAGCCGGGACAGTCGCCCCTCTAGGGGCTACACCTTC

d_gene: .
v_gene: TRBV4-3
abundance: many
j_gene: TRBJ2-4
CDR3aa: CASSQDNDRGDIQYF
CDR3nt: TGCGCCAGCAGCCAAGACAACGACCGCGGGGACATTCAGTACTTC

d_gene: TRBD1
v_gene: TRBV6-1
abundance: many
j_gene: TRBJ1-2
CDR3aa: CASLGGGAWGYTF
CDR3nt: TGTGCCAGCCTCGGAGGGGGCGCTTGGGGCTACACCTTC

d_gene: .
v_gene: TRBV9
abundance: many
j_gene: TRBJ2-5
CDR3aa: CASSVDPQETQYF
CDR3nt: TGTGCCAGCAGCGTAGACCCTCAAGAGACCCAGTACTTC

d_gene: .
v_gene: TRBV5-4
abundance: .
j_gene: TRBJ2-1
CDR3aa: CASSRGPAAQTYNEQFF
CDR3nt: TGTGCCAGCAGCCGGGGGCCTGCTGCCCAAACCTACAATGAGCAGTTCTTC

d_gene: TRBD1
v_gene: TRBV4-3
abundance: many
j_gene: TRBJ2-1
CDR3aa: CASSPGDRAYNEQFF
CDR3nt: TGCGCCAGCAGCCCAGGGGACAGGGCCTACAATGAGCAGTTCTTC

d_gene: .
v_gene: TRBV5-1
abundance: many
j_gene: TRBJ2-5
CDR3aa: CASSLRVEETQYF
CDR3nt: TGCGCCAGCAGCCTGAGGGTCGAGGAGACCCAGTACTTC

d_gene: .
v_gene: TRBV20-1
abundance: few
j_gene: TRBJ1-2
CDR3aa: CSALVFRGHGYTF
CDR3nt: TGCAGTGCGCTAGTTTTCCGGGGACATGGCTACACCTTC

d_gene: TRBD1
v_gene: TRBV6-5
abundance: many
j_gene: TRBJ2-7
CDR3aa: CASSYPGLGQGELFYEQYF
CDR3nt: TGTGCCAGCAGTTACCCAGGGTTGGGACAGGGGGAACTATTCTACGAGCAGTACTTC

d_gene: .
v_gene: TRBV28
abundance: many
j_gene: TRBJ1-5
CDR3aa: CASSLRVTGGNQPQHF
CDR3nt: TGTGCCAGCAGTTTACGGGTGACAGGAGGCAATCAGCCCCAGCATTTT

d_gene: .
v_gene: TRBV3-1
abundance: .
j_gene: TRBJ1-1
CDR3aa: CASSPLPGRGNTEAFF
CDR3nt: TGTGCCAGCAGCCCGTTACCGGGACGGGGAAACACTGAAGCTTTCTTT

d_gene: .
v_gene: TRBV5-1
abundance: many
j_gene: TRBJ1-1
CDR3aa: CASSPGTRNTEAFF
CDR3nt: TGCGCCAGCAGCCCCGGGACCCGGAACACTGAAGCTTTCTTT

d_gene: .
v_gene: TRBV12-3/TRBV12-4
abundance: few
j_gene: TRBJ2-1
CDR3aa: CAIRLDHEQFF
CDR3nt: TGCGCTATAAGGCTAGACCATGAGCAGTTCTTC

d_gene: TRBD1
v_gene: TRBV7-2
abundance: many
j_gene: TRBJ2-4
CDR3aa: CASSSPNGQGEDIQYF
CDR3nt: TGTGCCAGCAGCTCCCCGAACGGACAGGGGGAGGACATTCAGTACTTC

d_gene: .
v_gene: TRBV30
abundance: .
j_gene: TRBJ1-1
CDR3aa: CAWSQVRPGAAFF
CDR3nt: TGTGCCTGGAGCCAGGTCAGACCTGGTGCAGCTTTCTTT

d_gene: TRBD1
v_gene: TRBV4-1
abundance: few
j_gene: TRBJ1-5
CDR3aa: CASSQEERTGLHF
CDR3nt: TGCGCCAGCAGCCAAGAAGAACGGACAGGGCTGCATTTT

d_gene: .
v_gene: TRBV27
abundance: many
j_gene: TRBJ2-7
CDR3aa: CASSLSSPSVYEQYF
CDR3nt: TGTGCCAGCAGTTTATCGAGTCCTAGCGTTTACGAGCAGTACTTC

d_gene: .
v_gene: TRBV29-1
abundance: many
j_gene: TRBJ1-2
CDR3aa: CSVEAGVDNYGYTF
CDR3nt: TGCAGCGTTGAAGCAGGGGTCGATAACTATGGCTACACCTTC

d_gene: TRBD2
v_gene: TRBV18
abundance: few
j_gene: TRBJ2-5
CDR3aa: CASSPSHLAGDETQYF
CDR3nt: TGTGCCAGCTCACCAAGCCATCTAGCGGGAGATGAGACCCAGTACTTC

d_gene: TRBD1
v_gene: TRBV5-1
abundance: many
j_gene: TRBJ2-3
CDR3aa: CASQQGDTDTQYF
CDR3nt: TGCGCCAGCCAACAGGGGGACACAGATACGCAGTATTTT

d_gene: TRBD1
v_gene: TRBV27
abundance: many
j_gene: TRBJ1-2
CDR3aa: CASSLSGTGGTYGYTF
CDR3nt: TGTGCCAGCAGTTTATCGGGGACAGGGGGCACCTATGGCTACACCTTC

d_gene: .
v_gene: TRBV20-1
abundance: .
j_gene: TRBJ2-7
CDR3aa: CSAKPPDTEQYF
CDR3nt: TGCAGTGCCAAGCCTCCCGATACCGAGCAGTACTTC

d_gene: .
v_gene: TRBV2
abundance: .
j_gene: TRBJ2-7
CDR3aa: CDSREDISYEQYF
CDR3nt: TGTGACAGCAGAGAGGACATTTCCTACGAGCAGTACTTC

d_gene: .
v_gene: TRBV28
abundance: many
j_gene: TRBJ2-7
CDR3aa: CASSMKERSYEQYF
CDR3nt: TGTGCCAGCAGCATGAAGGAAAGATCCTACGAGCAGTACTTC

d_gene: .
v_gene: TRBV27
abundance: many
j_gene: TRBJ2-5
CDR3aa: CASTSQETQYF
CDR3nt: TGTGCCAGCACCTCACAAGAGACCCAGTACTTC

d_gene: TRBD2
v_gene: TRBV29-1
abundance: .
j_gene: TRBJ2-7
CDR3aa: CSVEGLAGVYEQYF
CDR3nt: TGCAGCGTCGAGGGACTAGCGGGCGTCTACGAGCAGTACTTC

d_gene: .
v_gene: TRBV11-2
abundance: few
j_gene: TRBJ2-1
CDR3aa: CASSLEPTWGSSYNEQFF
CDR3nt: TGTGCCAGCAGCTTAGAACCTACCTGGGGGAGCTCCTACAATGAGCAGTTCTTC

d_gene: .
v_gene: TRBV20-1
abundance: many
j_gene: TRBJ2-5
CDR3aa: CSASPPLAFQETQYF
CDR3nt: TGCAGTGCTAGTCCTCCCCTAGCGTTCCAAGAGACCCAGTACTTC

d_gene: .
v_gene: TRBV4-3
abundance: many
j_gene: TRBJ2-3
CDR3aa: CASSQDLAFPNTQYF
CDR3nt: TGCGCCAGCAGCCAAGATCTTGCATTCCCCAATACGCAGTATTTT

d_gene: .
v_gene: TRBV5-1
abundance: few
j_gene: TRBJ2-1
CDR3aa: CASSLIGNNEQFF
CDR3nt: TGCGCCAGCAGCTTGATCGGAAACAATGAGCAGTTCTTC

d_gene: .
v_gene: TRBV15
abundance: few
j_gene: TRBJ1-1
CDR3aa: CATSRLLGMNTEAFF
CDR3nt: TGTGCCACCAGCAGGTTACTGGGGATGAACACTGAAGCTTTCTTT

d_gene: TRBD2
v_gene: TRBV24-1
abundance: many
j_gene: TRBJ2-3
CDR3aa: CATGLAGLDTQYF
CDR3nt: TGTGCCACCGGACTAGCGGGATTAGATACGCAGTATTTT

d_gene: TRBD1
v_gene: TRBV12-3/TRBV12-4
abundance: many
j_gene: TRBJ2-7
CDR3aa: CASSQDRVHEQYF
CDR3nt: TGTGCCAGCAGTCAGGACAGGGTCCACGAGCAGTACTTC

d_gene: .
v_gene: TRBV20-1
abundance: many
j_gene: TRBJ1-2
CDR3aa: CSARDPRQGNYGYTF
CDR3nt: TGCAGTGCTAGAGATCCGCGGCAGGGGAACTATGGCTACACCTTC

d_gene: .
v_gene: TRBV28
abundance: many
j_gene: TRBJ2-7
CDR3aa: CASSAGTTTYEQYF
CDR3nt: TGTGCCAGCAGCGCCGGGACGACCACCTACGAGCAGTACTTC

d_gene: .
v_gene: TRBV12-3/TRBV12-4
abundance: many
j_gene: TRBJ2-3
CDR3aa: CASSPLAPLGDTQYF
CDR3nt: TGTGCCAGCAGTCCGCTCGCGCCCCTGGGAGATACGCAGTATTTT

d_gene: TRBD2
v_gene: TRBV7-2
abundance: few
j_gene: TRBJ2-1
CDR3aa: CASRASGLAGYNEQFF
CDR3nt: TGTGCCAGCAGAGCCTCGGGACTAGCGGGATACAATGAGCAGTTCTTC

d_gene: .
v_gene: TRBV20-1
abundance: few
j_gene: TRBJ2-3
CDR3aa: CSAPPRGLTDTQYF
CDR3nt: TGCAGTGCCCCCCCGCGGGGGCTCACAGATACGCAGTATTTT

d_gene: TRBD2
v_gene: TRBV11-1
abundance: .
j_gene: TRBJ2-1
CDR3aa: CASSSTRTSGSRFYNEQFF
CDR3nt: TGTGCCAGCAGCTCGACCCGGACTAGCGGGAGCCGGTTCTACAATGAGCAGTTCTTC

d_gene: .
v_gene: TRBV7-9
abundance: many
j_gene: TRBJ2-2
CDR3aa: CASSFLGQRELFF
CDR3nt: TGTGCCAGCAGCTTTTTGGGGCAAAGGGAGCTGTTTTTT

d_gene: .
v_gene: TRBV15
abundance: many
j_gene: TRBJ2-2
CDR3aa: CATSREGNGELFF
CDR3nt: TGTGCCACCAGCAGAGAGGGGAACGGGGAGCTGTTTTTT

d_gene: .
v_gene: TRBV7-8
abundance: .
j_gene: TRBJ2-1
CDR3aa: CASSLRDSRRNEQFF
CDR3nt: TGTGCCAGCAGCCTACGGGACTCCCGGCGGAATGAGCAGTTCTTC

d_gene: .
v_gene: TRBV4-1
abundance: many
j_gene: TRBJ2-7
CDR3aa: CASSQLVPYEQYF
CDR3nt: TGCGCCAGCAGCCAACTAGTCCCCTACGAGCAGTACTTC

d_gene: .
v_gene: TRBV20-1
abundance: many
j_gene: TRBJ2-1
CDR3aa: CSARDIAAPTRNEQFF
CDR3nt: TGCAGTGCTAGAGATATTGCGGCCCCAACAAGGAATGAGCAGTTCTTC

d_gene: .
v_gene: TRBV4-1
abundance: .
j_gene: TRBJ1-1
CDR3aa: CASSQASTEAFF
CDR3nt: TGCGCCAGCAGCCAAGCCTCCACTGAAGCTTTCTTT

d_gene: .
v_gene: TRBV5-1
abundance: many
j_gene: TRBJ2-2
CDR3aa: CASSPGIVGRNTGELFF
CDR3nt: TGCGCCAGCAGCCCCGGTATTGTCGGACGGAACACCGGGGAGCTGTTTTTT

d_gene: TRBD1
v_gene: TRBV25-1
abundance: .
j_gene: TRBJ1-1
CDR3aa: CASSGDLTGMGPEAFF
CDR3nt: TGTGCCAGCAGTGGAGATTTGACAGGGATGGGCCCTGAAGCTTTCTTT

d_gene: TRBD1
v_gene: TRBV11-1
abundance: few
j_gene: TRBJ1-4
CDR3aa: CATPSVGAGTGRPHEKLFF
CDR3nt: TGTGCCACCCCCAGTGTAGGTGCCGGGACAGGTCGTCCTCATGAAAAACTGTTTTTT